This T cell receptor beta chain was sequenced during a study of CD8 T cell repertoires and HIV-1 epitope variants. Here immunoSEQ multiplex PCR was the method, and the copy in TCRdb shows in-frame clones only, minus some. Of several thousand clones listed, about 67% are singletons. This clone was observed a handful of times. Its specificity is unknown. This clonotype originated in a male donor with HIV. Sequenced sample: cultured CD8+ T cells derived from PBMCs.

The CDR3 DNA reads as TGTGCCAGTAGTATTGGATTGCAGACTAATCAGCCCCAGCATTTT. Translation gives CASSIGLQTNQPQHF. The chain joins TRBV19 to TRBJ1-5; no firm D call. There are 15 residues in the CDR3. Per germline, CDR1 LNHDA and CDR2 SQIVND (reference sequence). V lost 3 bases and J lost 4, with 13 bases in between. The full variable domain, rest sourced from reference TRBV19 and TRBJ1-5, is DGGITQSPKYLFRKEGQNVTLSCEQNLNHDAMYWYRQDPGQGLRLIYYSQIVNDFQKGDIAEGYSVSREKKESFPLTVTSAQKNPTAFYLCASSIGLQTNQPQHFGDGTRLSIL.